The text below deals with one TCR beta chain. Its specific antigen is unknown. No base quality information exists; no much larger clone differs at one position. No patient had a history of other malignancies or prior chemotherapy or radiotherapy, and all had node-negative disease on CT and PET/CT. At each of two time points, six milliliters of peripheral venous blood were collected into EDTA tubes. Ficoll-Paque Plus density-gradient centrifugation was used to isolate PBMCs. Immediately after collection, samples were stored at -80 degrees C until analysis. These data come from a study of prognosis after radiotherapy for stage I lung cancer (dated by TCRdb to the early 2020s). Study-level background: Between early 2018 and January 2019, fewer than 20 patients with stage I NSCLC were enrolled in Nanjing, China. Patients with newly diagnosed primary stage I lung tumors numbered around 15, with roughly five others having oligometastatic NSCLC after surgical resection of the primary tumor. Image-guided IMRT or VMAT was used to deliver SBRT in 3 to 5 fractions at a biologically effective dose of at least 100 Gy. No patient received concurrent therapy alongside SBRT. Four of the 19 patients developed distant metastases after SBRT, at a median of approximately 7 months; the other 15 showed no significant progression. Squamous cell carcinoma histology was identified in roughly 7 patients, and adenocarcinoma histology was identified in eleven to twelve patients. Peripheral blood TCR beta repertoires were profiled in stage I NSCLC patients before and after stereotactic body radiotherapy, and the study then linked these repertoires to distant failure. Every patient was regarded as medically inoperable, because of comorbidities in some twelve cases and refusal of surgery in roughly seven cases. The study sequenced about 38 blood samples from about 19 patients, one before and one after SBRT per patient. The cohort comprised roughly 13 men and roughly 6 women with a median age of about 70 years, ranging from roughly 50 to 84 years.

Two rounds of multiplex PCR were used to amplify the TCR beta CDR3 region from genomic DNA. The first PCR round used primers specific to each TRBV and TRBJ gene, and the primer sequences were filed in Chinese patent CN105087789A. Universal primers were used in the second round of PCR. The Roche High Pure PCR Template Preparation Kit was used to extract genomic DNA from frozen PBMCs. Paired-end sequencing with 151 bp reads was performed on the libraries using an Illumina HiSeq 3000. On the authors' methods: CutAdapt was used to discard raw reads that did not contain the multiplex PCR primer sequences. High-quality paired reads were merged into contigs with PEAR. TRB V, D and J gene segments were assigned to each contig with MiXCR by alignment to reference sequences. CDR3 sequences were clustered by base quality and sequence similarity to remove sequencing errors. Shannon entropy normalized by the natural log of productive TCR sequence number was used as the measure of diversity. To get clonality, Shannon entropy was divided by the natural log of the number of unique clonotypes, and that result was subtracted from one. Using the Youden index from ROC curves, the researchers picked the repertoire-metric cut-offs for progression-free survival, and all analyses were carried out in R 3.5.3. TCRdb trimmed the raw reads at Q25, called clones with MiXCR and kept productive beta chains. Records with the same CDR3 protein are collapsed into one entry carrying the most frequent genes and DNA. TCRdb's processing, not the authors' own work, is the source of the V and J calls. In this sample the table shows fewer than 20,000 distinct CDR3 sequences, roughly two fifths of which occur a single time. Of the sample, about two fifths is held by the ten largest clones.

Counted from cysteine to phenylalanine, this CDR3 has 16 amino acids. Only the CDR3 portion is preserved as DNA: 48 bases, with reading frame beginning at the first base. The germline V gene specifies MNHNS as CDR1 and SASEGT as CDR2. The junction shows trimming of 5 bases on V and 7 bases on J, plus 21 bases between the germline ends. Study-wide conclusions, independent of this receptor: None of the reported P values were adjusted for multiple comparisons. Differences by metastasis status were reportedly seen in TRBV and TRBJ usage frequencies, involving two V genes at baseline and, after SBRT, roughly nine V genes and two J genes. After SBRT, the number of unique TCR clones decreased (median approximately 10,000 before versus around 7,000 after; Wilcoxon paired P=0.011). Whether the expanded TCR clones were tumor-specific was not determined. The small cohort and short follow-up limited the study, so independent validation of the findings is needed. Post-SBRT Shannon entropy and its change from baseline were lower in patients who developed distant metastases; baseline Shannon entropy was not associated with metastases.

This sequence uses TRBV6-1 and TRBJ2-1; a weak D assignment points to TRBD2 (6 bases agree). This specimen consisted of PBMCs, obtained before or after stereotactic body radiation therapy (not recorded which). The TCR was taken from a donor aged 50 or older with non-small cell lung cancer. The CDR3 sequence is CASSTPGVGRFNEQFF. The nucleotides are TGTGCCAGCAGTACCCCGGGAGTGGGCAGATTTAATGAGCAGTTCTTC.